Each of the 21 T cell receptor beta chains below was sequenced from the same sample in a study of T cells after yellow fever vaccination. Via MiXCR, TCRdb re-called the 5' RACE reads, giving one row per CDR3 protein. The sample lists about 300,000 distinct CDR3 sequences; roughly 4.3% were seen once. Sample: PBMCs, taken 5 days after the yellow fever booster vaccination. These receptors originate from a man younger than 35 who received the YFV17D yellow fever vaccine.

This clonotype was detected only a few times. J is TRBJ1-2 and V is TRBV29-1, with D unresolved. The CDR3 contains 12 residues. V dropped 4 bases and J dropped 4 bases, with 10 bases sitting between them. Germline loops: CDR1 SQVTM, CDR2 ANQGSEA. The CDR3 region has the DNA TGCAGCGTTGTGGGCCAGATCTATGGCTACACCTTC. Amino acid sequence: CSVVGQIYGYTF.

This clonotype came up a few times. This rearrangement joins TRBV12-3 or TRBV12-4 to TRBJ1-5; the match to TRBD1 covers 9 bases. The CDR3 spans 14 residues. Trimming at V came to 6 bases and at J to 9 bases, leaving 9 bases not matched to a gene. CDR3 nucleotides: TGTGCCAGCAGCACCGGGACAGGGTATCGGCCCCAGCATTTT. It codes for CASSTGTGYRPQHF.

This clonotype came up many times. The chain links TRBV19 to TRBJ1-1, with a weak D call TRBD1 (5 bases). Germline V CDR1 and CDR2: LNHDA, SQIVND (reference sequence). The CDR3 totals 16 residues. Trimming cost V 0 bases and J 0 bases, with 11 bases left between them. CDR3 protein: CASSIEGGNLNTEAFF. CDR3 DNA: TGTGCCAGTAGTATAGAGGGGGGAAACTTGAACACTGAAGCTTTCTTT.

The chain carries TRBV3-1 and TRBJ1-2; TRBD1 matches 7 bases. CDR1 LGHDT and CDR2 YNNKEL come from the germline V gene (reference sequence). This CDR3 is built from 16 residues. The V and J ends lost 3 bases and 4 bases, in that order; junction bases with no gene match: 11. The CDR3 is CASSQKGGGKGYGYTF. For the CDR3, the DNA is TGTGCCAGCAGCCAGAAAGGGGGCGGCAAGGGCTATGGCTACACCTTC.

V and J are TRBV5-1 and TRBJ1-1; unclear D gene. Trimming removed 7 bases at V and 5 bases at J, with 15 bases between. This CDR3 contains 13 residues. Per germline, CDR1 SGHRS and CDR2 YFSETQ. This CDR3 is CASGYGVSTEAFF. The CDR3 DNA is TGCGCCAGCGGATACGGGGTATCGACTGAAGCTTTCTTT. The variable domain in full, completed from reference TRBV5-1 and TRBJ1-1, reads KAGVTQTPRYLIKTRGQQVTLSCSPISGHRSVSWYQQTPGQGLQFLFEYFSETQRNKGNFPGRFSGRQFSNSRSEMNVSTLELGDSALYLCASGYGVSTEAFFGQGTRLTVV.

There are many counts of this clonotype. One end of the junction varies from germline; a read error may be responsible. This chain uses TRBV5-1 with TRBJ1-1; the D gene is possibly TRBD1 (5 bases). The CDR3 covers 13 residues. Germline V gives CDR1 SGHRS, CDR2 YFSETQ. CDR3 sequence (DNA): TGTGCCAGCAGTAACCGTGGGGGGACTGAAGCTTTCTTT. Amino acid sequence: CASSNRGGTEAFF.

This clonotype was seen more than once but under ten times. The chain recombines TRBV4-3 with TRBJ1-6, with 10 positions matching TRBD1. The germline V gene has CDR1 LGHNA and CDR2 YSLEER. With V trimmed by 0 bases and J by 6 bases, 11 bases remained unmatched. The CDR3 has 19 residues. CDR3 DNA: TGCGCCAGCAGCCAAGACCGACAGGGGGCCGGACTACGTAATTCACCCCTCCACTTT. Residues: CASSQDRQGAGLRNSPLHF.

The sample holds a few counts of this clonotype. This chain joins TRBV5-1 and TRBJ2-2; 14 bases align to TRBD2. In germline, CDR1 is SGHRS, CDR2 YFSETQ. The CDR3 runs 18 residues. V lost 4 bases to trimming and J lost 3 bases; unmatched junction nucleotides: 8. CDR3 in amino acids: CASSDGGLAGAYTGELFF. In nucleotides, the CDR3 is TGCGCCAGCAGCGACGGGGGACTAGCGGGGGCGTACACCGGGGAGCTGTTTTTT.

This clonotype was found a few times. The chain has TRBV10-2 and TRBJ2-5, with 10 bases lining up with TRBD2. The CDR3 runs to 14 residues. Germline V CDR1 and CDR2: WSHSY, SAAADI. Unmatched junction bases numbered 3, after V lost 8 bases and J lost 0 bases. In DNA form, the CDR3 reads TGCGCCAGCTTTAGCGGGGGGTACCAAGAGACCCAGTACTTC. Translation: CASFSGGYQETQYF.

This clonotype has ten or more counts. The CDR3 loop reads CASSLTGSADTQYF. In nucleotides, the CDR3 is TGCGCCAGCAGCTTGACAGGGAGCGCAGATACGCAGTATTTT. The rearrangement uses TRBV5-1 and TRBJ2-3; possible D gene TRBD1, 6 bases. V was trimmed by 1 base and J by 4 bases, leaving 10 bases between them. Per the germline V gene, CDR1 is SGHRS and CDR2 is YFSETQ. The CDR3 loop spans 14 amino acids.

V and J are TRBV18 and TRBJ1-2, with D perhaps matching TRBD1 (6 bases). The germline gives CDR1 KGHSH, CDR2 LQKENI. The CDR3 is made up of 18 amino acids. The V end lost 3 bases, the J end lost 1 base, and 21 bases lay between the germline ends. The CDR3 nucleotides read TGTGCCAGCTCACCCCGACAGCCCCGCGGGGGCATTAACTATGGCTACACCTTC. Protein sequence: CASSPRQPRGGINYGYTF.

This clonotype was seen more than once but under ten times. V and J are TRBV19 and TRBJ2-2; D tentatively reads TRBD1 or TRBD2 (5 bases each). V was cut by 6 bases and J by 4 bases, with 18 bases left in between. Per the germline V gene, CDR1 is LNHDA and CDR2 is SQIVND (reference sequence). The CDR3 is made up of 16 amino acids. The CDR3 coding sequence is TGTGCCAGTAGGAACCCTGGTTGGGGACCCACCGGGGAGCTGTTTTTT. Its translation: CASRNPGWGPTGELFF.

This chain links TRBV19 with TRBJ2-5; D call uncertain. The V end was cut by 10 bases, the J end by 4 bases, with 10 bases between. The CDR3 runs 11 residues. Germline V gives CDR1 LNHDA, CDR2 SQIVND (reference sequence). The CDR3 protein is CATATGETQYF. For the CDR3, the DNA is TGTGCCACCGCGACTGGAGAGACCCAGTACTTC.

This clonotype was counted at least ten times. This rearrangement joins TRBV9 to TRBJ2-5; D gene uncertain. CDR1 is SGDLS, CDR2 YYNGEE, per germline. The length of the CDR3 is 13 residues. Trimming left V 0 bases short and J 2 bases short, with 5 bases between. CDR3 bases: TGTGCCAGCAGCGTAGGGCGGCAAGAGACCCAGTACTTC. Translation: CASSVGRQETQYF.

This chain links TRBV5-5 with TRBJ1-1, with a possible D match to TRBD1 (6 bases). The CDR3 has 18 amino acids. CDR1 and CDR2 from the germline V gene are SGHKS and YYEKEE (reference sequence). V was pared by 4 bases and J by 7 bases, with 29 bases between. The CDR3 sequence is CASSPRVIGGRKTIEAFF. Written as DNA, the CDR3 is TGTGCCAGCAGCCCGAGGGTGATTGGGGGGCGAAAAACTATTGAAGCTTTCTTT.

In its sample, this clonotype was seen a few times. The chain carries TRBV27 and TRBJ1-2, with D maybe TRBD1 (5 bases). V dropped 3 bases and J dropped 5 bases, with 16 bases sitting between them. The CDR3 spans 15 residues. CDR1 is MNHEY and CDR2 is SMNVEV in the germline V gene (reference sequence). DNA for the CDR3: TGTGCCAGCAGTTTCCAGGGAGCCGGGGGGTATGGCTACACCTTC. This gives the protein CASSFQGAGGYGYTF.

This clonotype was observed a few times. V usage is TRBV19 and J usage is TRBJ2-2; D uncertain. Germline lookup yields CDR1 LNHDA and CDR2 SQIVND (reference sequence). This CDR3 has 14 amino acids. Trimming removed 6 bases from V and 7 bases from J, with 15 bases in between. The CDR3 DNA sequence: TGTGCCAGTAGCGTGCAGCGCTCGGACGGGGAGCTGTTTTTT. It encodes CASSVQRSDGELFF.

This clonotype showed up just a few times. The CDR3 nucleotides are TGTGCCAGCAGCTTAGTCAGGGGTCCCCACGAGCAGTACTTC. Translated, it gives CASSLVRGPHEQYF. The V call is TRBV7-2, the J call TRBJ2-7; D is perhaps TRBD1 (6 bases). Trimming shortened V by 1 base and J by 5 bases, and 12 bases separated the two germline ends. This CDR3 has 14 amino acids. Per germline, CDR1 SGHTA and CDR2 FQGNSA.

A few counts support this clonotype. CDR3 coding DNA: TGTGCCAGCAGCTTAGTTCCAGGGGATGGCTACACCTTC. Protein sequence: CASSLVPGDGYTF. This sequence joins TRBV7-2 and TRBJ1-2; the D gene is possibly TRBD1 (6 bases). This CDR3 is built from 13 residues. CDR1 is SGHTA and CDR2 is FQGNSA in the germline V gene. V lost 1 base and J lost 6, with 9 bases in between.

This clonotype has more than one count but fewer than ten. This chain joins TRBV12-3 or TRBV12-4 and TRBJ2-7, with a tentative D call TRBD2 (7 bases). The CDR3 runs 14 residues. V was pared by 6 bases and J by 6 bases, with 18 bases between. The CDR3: CASRVGGGPREQYF. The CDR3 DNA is TGTGCCAGCAGGGTTGGGGGGGGGCCCCGCGAGCAGTACTTC.

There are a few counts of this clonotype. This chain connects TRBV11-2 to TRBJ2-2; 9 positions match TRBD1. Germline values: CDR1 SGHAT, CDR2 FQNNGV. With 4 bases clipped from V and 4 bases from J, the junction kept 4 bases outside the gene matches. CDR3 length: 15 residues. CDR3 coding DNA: TGTGCCAGCAGCTATACAGGGGGCATCACCGGGGAGCTGTTTTTT. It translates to CASSYTGGITGELFF.